This T cell receptor beta chain stems from a study of beta chain features in type 1 diabetes. General study points: Patients' naive, central memory and Treg TCRB repertoires seemed closer to one another than those of healthy donors. For Type 1 diabetes patients, all four CD4+ subsets carried TCRB CDR3s that were moderately but significantly shorter. Lower insertion and higher deletion counts appeared at VDJ junctions in type 1 diabetes patients.

Trimming took 6 bases from V and 6 from J; bases not matched to a gene: 4. This CDR3 has 13 amino acids. The germline V gene has CDR1 MNHEY and CDR2 SVGAGI. On this clone itself: No antigen is known for it.

Expressed TCRB transcripts were sequenced because the entire RNA isolate underwent reverse transcription. Assay: immunoSEQ multiplex PCR; the TCRdb copy retains only in-frame clones and omits some. The sample lists 600,000 or so clones; over 12% were seen once. The source is a man younger than 35 with type 1 diabetes. The sequenced sample consisted of naive CD4+ T cells from blood. The genes are TRBV6-5 and TRBJ2-1, with 8 positions matching TRBD2. This CDR3 is CASSGGLVNEQFF. The DNA of the CDR3 is TGTGCCAGCAGCGGGGGACTAGTCAATGAGCAGTTCTTC.